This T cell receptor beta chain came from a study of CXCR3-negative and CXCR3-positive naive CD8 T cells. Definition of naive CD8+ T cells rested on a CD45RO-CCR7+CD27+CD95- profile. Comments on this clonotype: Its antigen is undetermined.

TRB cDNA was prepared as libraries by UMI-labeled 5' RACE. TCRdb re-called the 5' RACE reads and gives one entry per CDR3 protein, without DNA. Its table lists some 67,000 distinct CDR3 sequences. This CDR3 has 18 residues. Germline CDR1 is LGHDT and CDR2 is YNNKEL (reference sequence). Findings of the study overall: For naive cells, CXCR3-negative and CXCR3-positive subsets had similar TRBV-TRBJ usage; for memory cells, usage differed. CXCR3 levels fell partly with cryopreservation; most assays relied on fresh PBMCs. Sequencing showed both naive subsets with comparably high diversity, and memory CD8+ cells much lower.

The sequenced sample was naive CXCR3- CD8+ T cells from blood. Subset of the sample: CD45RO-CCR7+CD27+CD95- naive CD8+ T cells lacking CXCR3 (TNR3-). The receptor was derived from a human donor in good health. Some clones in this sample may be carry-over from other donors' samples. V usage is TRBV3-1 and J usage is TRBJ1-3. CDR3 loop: CASSQERYSGHSGNTIYF.